The following is a T cell receptor (beta chain) sequence with its context. The antigen is unknown. The sample comes from a study of T cell repertoires in cytomegalovirus infection. Study-level background: Public TCR beta signatures indicated both CMV infection and matching HLA type.

MiXCR was run by TCRdb on the reads, yielding one entry per CDR3 protein. The sample carries over 300,000 distinct CDR3 sequences, more than 8% recorded once. V lost 0 bases and J lost 1; bases outside the gene matches: 9. Germline V gives CDR1 MNHEY, CDR2 SVGAGI. There are 18 residues in the CDR3. Study-level points and caveats: Accumulated public TCR beta family frequency recognized individuals carrying CMV together with the relevant HLA.

The receptor was isolated from a human donor in good health (CMV status not recorded). Some clones in this sample may be carry-over from other donors' samples. The chain joins TRBV6-5 to TRBJ1-1; 9 nucleotides match TRBD1. The sample consisted of PBMCs. CDR3 sequence reads: CASSYSRPGTGQNTEAFF. In nucleotides, the CDR3 is TGTGCCAGCAGTTACTCTCGTCCCGGGACAGGGCAGAACACTGAAGCTTTCTTT.